This T cell receptor (beta chain) was retrieved from a study of blood T cell repertoires in COVID-19. Overall study: Sites in the United States, Italy and Spain provided acute and convalescent COVID-19 samples. PBMCs, B-cell-depleted T cells, or T cells were the source of the cDNA or gDNA that made up the material.

Patients of the Seattle cohort, enrolled during active infection, were followed longitudinally. In the authors' workflow: The authors estimated nucleated cell counts from reference gene primer amplification. Produced via immunoSEQ multiplex PCR; TCRdb's table is partial and in-frame only. The DNA was the basis for D and trimming; V, J and clone size are from that table. The repertoire holds about 290,000 clones, roughly 86% seen once, with roughly 11% in the top ten. Germline V gene sequence: CDR1 PRHDT, CDR2 FYEKMQ (reference sequence). V was shortened by 5 bases and J by 6 bases, with 17 bases between the two germline ends. The CDR3 is made up of 15 amino acids.

The source material was peripheral blood. The rearrangement links TRBV13 to TRBJ1-5; D is ambiguous. This clonotype originated in a woman aged 25 to 39 with COVID-19, enrolled during active disease. The DNA for the CDR3 is TGTGCCAGCAGCCAAGGGTCGGAGGTAGGTCAGCCCCAGCATTTT. This sequence encodes CASSQGSEVGQPQHF. Complete variable domain (other parts from reference TRBV13 and TRBJ1-5): AAGVIQSPRHLIKEKRETATLKCYPIPRHDTVYWYQQGPGQDPQFLISFYEKMQSDKGSIPDRFSAQQFSDYHSELNMSSLELGDSALYFCASSQGSEVGQPQHFGDGTRLSIL.